Listed below are T cell receptor beta chains from one sample, sequenced in a study of regulatory T cells in long-lasting Graves disease. TCRdb used MiXCR to reprocess the multiplex PCR reads, holding one entry per CDR3 protein. The profile covers under 450,000 distinct CDR3 sequences, with 15% to 20% appearing a single time and just over 20% taken by the ten largest. The sample was also linked to a second study, of T cells in Graves' hyperthyroidism and ophthalmopathy.

The material sequenced was peripheral blood mononuclear cells (PBMCs), taken at new diagnosis, from a patient treated with antithyroid drugs. All receptors derive from a woman between 18 and 30 years old with Graves disease. CDR3s leave out the opening cysteine and the closing phenylalanine or tryptophan. Each record gives: V gene, CDR3 length, J gene, CDR3 protein.

TRBV7-2,13,-,ASSNFGTLPETQY
TRBV3-1,17,TRBJ2-7,ASSQDLRGASGETYEQY
TRBV15,13,TRBJ1-5,ATTGQGSGNQPQH
TRBV20-1,14,TRBJ2-1,SARDVWREAHNEQF
TRBV6-1,10,TRBJ1-1,AIAFSGTEAF
TRBV30,9,TRBJ1-2,AWSGSKGYT
TRBV19,14,TRBJ2-3,ASSKFYSGTTDTQY
TRBV4-2,15,TRBJ2-3,ASSPPRAGGPSDTQY
TRBV11-2,15,TRBJ2-3,ASSFSRTSGSTDTQY
TRBV20-1,11,TRBJ2-7,SVGGANSYEQY
TRBV7-9,13,TRBJ2-5,ASSIGITGKETQY
TRBV3-1,11,TRBJ2-3,ASSRATRDTQY
TRBV10-1,10,TRBJ2-3,ASSEASDTQY
TRBV19,13,TRBJ1-3,ASSVGPLSGNTIY
TRBV2,11,TRBJ1-5,ASGRDSNQPQH
TRBV24-1,12,TRBJ1-1,ATSDPDQGTEAF
TRBV6-9,13,TRBJ2-1,ASSCSDRPYNEQF
TRBV6-1,14,TRBJ2-3,ASSGWTRVGTDTQY
TRBV2,10,TRBJ2-7,ASSAQYYEQY
TRBV25-1,16,TRBJ2-6,ASSSGGLRGDGANVLT
TRBV5-1,11,TRBJ1-6,ASSWDENSPLH
TRBV19,12,TRBJ1-2,ASRAGGGNYGYT
TRBV5-1,12,TRBJ1-3,ASSRGQLGNTIY
TRBV19,12,TRBJ2-5,ASSNQGVQETQY
TRBV7-9,14,TRBJ2-1,ASSLGGTGLNNEQF
TRBV7-3,13,TRBJ2-1,ASSRGGQGGNEQF
TRBV28,14,TRBJ1-1,ASRGGADRATAEAF
TRBV6-2/TRBV6-3,11,TRBJ1-2,ASSYVGQGSYT
TRBV6-4,11,TRBJ2-2,ASSGSSNGELF
TRBV27,15,TRBJ2-1,ASSPRAGTGDYNEQF
TRBV5-6,15,TRBJ2-7,ASSLSRGGGESYEQY
TRBV13,11,TRBJ2-5,ASSKQGRETQY
TRBV5-1,12,TRBJ2-3,ASSLGLAVDTQY
TRBV3-1,13,-,ASSPRRTGSYEQF
TRBV2,10,TRBJ1-1,ASSAGGLEAF
TRBV29-1,10,TRBJ2-7,SAGQGSYEQY
TRBV24-1,13,TRBJ2-3,ATSDGGGSTDTQY
TRBV29-1,9,TRBJ1-2,SVGTANGYT
TRBV7-3,12,TRBJ1-1,ASSLQPRGTEAF
TRBV6-1,14,TRBJ1-6,ASKVSGAERNSPLH
TRBV9,10,TRBJ1-2,ASSVDRSGYT
TRBV2,8,TRBJ1-2,ASGSNGCT
TRBV6-9,16,TRBJ1-6,ASSYSLSGSSYNSPLH
TRBV6-1,9,TRBJ2-2,ASRIPGELF
TRBV7-9,12,TRBJ2-7,ASSGPGTSYEQY
TRBV2,11,TRBJ2-4,ASSVGVKNIQY
TRBV14,12,TRBJ1-2,ASSQGGHHYGYT
TRBV6-2/TRBV6-3,16,TRBJ2-1,ASSCARQLAVFYNEQF
TRBV9,15,TRBJ2-2,ASSVALTSSNTGELF
TRBV28,13,TRBJ2-4,ASSPGALAKNIQY
TRBV10-3,10,TRBJ2-5,AISEFEETQY
TRBV30,10,TRBJ2-1,ACPSSYNEQF
TRBV12-3/TRBV12-4,13,TRBJ1-3,ASSLRQGKGNTIY
TRBV20-1,13,TRBJ2-1,SARDYGSSYNEQF